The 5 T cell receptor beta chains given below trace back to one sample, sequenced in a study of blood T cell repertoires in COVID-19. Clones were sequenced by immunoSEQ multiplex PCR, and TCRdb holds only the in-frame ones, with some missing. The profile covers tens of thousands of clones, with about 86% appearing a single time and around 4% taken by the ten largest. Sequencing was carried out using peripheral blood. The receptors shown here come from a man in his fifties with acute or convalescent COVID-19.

Written as DNA, the CDR3 is TGTGCCAGCAGTTTTGCGGGAGGGCCGGAGACCCAGTACTTC. Translation gives CASSFAGGPETQYF. The genes are TRBV27 and TRBJ2-5; 9 bases are a match to TRBD2. The CDR3 consists of 14 residues. The ends lost 3 bases at V and 5 bases at J; junction bases unmatched: 4. Germline V lookup: CDR1 MNHEY, CDR2 SMNVEV (reference sequence).

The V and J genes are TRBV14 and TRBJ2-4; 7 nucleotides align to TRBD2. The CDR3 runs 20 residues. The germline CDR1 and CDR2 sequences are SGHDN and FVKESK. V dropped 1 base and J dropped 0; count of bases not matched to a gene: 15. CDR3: CASSQGGSGFNGLAKNIQYF. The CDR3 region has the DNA TGTGCCAGCAGCCAAGGAGGTAGCGGGTTTAATGGGTTAGCCAAAAACATTCAGTACTTC.

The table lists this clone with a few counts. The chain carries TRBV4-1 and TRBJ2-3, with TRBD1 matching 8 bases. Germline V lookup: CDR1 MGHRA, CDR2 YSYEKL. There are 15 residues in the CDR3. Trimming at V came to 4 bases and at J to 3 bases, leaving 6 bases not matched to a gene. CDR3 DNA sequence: TGCGCCAGCAGCCTAACAGGGGGTAGGACAGATACGCAGTATTTT. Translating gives CASSLTGGRTDTQYF.

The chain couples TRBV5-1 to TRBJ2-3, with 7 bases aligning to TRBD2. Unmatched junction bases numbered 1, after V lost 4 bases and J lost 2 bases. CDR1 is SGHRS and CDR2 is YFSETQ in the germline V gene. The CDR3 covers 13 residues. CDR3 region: CASSGGVTDTQYF. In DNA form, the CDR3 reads TGCGCCAGCAGCGGGGGGGTCACAGATACGCAGTATTTT.

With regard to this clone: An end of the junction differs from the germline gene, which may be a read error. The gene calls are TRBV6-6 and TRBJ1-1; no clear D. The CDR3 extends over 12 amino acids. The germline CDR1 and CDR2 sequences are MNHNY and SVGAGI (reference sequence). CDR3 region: CASSYSTGVVGF. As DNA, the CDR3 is TGTGCCAGCAGTTACTCCACCGGGGTAGTTGGCTTT.